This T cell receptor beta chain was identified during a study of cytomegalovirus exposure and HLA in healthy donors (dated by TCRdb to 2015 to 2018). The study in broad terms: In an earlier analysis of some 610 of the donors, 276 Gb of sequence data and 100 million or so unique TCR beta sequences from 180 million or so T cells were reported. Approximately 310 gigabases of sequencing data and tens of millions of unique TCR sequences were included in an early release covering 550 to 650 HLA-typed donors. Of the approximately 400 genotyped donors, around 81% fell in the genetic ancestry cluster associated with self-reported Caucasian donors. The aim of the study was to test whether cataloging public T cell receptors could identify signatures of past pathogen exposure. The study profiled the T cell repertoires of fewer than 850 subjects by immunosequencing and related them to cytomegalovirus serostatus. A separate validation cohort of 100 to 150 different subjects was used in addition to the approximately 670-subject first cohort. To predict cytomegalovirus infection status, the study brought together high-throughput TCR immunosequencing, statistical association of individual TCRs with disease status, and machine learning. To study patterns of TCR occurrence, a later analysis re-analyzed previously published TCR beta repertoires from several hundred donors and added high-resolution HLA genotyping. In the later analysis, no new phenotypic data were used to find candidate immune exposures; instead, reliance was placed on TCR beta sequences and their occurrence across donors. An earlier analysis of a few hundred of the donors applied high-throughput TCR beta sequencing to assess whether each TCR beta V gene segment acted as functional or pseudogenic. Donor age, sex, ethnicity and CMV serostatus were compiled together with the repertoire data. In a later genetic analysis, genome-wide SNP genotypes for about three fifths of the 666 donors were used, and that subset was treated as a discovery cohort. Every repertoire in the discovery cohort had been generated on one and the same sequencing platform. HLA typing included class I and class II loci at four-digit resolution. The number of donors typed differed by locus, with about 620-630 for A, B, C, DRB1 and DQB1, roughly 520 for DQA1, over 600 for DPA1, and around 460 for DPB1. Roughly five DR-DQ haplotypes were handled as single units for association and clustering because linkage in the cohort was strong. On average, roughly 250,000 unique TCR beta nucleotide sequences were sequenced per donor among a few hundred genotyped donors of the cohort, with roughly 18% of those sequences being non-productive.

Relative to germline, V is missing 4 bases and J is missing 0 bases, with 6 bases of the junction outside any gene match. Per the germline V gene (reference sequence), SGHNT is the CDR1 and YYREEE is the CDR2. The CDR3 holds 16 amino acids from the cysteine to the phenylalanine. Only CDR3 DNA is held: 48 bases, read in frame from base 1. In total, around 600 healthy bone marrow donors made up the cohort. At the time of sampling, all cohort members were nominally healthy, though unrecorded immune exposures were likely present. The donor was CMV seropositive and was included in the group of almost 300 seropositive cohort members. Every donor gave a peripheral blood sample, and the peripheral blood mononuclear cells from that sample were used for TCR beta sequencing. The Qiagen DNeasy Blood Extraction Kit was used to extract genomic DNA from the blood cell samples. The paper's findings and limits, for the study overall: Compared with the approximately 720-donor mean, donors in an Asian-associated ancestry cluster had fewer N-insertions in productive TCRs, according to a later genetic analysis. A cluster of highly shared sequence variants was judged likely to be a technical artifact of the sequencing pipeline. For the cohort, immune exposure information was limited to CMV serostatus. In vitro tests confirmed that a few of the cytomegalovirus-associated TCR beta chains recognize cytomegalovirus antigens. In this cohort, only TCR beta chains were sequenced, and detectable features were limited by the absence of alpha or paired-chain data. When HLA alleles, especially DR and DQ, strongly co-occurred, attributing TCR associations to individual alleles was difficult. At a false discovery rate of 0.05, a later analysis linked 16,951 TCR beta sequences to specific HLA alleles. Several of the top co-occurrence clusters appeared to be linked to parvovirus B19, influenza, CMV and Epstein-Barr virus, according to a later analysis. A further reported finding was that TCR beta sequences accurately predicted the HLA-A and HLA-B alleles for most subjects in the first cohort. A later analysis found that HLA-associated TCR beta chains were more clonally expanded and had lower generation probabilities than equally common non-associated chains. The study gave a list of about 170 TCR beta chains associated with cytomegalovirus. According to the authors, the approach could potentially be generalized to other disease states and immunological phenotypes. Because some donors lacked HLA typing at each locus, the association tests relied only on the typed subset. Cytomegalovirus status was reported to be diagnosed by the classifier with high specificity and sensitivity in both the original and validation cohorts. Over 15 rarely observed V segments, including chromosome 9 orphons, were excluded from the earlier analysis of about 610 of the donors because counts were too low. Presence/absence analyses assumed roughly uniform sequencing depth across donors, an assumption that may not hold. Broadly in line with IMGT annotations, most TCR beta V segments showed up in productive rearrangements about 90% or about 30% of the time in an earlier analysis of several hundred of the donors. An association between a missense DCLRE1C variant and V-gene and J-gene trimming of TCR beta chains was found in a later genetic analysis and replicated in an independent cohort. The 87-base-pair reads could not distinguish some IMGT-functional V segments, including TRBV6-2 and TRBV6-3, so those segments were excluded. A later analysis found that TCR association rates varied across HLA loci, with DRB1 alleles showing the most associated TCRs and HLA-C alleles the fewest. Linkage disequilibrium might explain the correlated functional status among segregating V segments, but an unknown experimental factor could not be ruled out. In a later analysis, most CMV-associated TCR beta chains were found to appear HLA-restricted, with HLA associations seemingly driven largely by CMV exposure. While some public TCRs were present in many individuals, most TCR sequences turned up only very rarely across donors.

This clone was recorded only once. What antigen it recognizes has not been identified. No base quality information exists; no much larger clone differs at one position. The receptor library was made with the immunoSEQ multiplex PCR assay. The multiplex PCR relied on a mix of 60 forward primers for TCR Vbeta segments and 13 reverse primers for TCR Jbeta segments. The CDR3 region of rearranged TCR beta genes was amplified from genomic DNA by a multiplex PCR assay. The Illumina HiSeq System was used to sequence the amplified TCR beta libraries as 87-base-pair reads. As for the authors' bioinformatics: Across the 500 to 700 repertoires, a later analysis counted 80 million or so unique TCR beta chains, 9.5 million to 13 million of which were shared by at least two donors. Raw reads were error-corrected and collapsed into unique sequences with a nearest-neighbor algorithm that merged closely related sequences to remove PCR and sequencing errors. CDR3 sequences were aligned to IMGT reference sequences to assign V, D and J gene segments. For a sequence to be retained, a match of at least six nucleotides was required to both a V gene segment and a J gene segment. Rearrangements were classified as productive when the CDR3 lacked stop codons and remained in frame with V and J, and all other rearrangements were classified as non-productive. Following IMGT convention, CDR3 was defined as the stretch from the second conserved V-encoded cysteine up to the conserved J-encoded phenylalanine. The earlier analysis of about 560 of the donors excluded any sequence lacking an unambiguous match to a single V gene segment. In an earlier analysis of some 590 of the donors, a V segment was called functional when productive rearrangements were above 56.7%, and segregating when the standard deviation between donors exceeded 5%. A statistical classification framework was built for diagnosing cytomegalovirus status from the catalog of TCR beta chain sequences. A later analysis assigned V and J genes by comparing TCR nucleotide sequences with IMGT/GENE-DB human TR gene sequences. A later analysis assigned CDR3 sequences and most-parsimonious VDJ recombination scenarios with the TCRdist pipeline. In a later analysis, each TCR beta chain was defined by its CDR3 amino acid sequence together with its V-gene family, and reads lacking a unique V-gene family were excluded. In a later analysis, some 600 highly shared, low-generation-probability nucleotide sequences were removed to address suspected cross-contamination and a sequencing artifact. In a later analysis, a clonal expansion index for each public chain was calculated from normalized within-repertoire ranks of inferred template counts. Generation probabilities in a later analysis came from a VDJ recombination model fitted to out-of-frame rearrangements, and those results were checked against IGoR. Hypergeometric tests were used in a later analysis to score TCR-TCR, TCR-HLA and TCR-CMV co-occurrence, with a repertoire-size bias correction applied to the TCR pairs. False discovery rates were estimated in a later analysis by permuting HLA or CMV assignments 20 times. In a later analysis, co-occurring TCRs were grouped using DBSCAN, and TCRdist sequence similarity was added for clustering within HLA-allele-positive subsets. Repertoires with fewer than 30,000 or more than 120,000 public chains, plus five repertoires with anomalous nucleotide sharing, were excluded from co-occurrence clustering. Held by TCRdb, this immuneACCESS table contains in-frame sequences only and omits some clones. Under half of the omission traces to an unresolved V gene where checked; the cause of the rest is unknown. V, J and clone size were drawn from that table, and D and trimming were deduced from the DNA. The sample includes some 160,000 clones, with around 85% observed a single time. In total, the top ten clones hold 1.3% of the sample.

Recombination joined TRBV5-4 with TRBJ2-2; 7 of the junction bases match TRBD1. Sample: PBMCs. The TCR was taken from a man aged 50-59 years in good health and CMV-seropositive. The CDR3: CASSLRQGPNTGELFF. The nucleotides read TGTGCCAGCAGCCTAAGACAGGGCCCGAACACCGGGGAGCTGTTTTTT.